These 22 T cell receptor beta chains came from one sample sequenced in a study of blood T cell repertoires in COVID-19. Method: immunoSEQ multiplex PCR; TCRdb's copy keeps in-frame clones and lacks some. In the table there are around 140,000 clones, over 80% of which are singletons. Specimen: peripheral blood. The receptors originated from an elderly man with acute or convalescent COVID-19.

The genes are TRBV5-1 and TRBJ2-1; 12 bases fit TRBD2. The V and J ends lost 0 bases and 5 bases, in that order; junction bases with no gene match: 6. The V gene's germline CDR1 is SGHRS and CDR2 YFSETQ. There are 17 residues in the CDR3. The CDR3 nucleotides are TGCGCCAGCAGCTTGGGGGTCCTAGCGGGAGGGCACAATGAGCAGTTCTTC. This encodes CASSLGVLAGGHNEQFF.

This sequence joins TRBV2 and TRBJ1-4, with D uncertain. CDR3 length: 14 amino acids. The germline CDR1 and CDR2 sequences are SNHLY and FYNNEI. V lost 4 bases and J 2 bases, leaving 8 bases between the germline ends. The CDR3 sequence is CASSGQVTNEKLFF. CDR3 coding DNA: TGTGCCAGCAGTGGGCAGGTTACTAATGAAAAACTGTTTTTT.

The chain combines TRBV7-9 with TRBJ2-1, with D maybe TRBD2 (5 bases). CDR1 SEHNR and CDR2 FQNEAQ come from the germline V gene (reference sequence). Trimming left V 5 bases short and J 0 bases short, with 14 bases between. This CDR3 is built from 16 residues. CDR3 coding DNA: TGTGCCAGCAGCGCGGCTCTTCGGGACTCCTACAATGAGCAGTTCTTC. This gives the protein CASSAALRDSYNEQFF.

The chain has TRBV11-2 and TRBJ2-5; 13 nucleotides line up with TRBD2. Germline loops: CDR1 SGHAT, CDR2 FQNNGV. The length of the CDR3 is 17 residues. After removal of 5 bases from V and 4 bases from J, the junction contained 10 bases not matched to a gene. The CDR3 DNA follows: TGTGCCAGCAGCAGATGGACTAGCGGGAGAGCTTCAGAGACCCAGTACTTC. This translates into CASSRWTSGRASETQYF.

The chain carries TRBV9 and TRBJ1-4, with D possibly being TRBD1 (5 bases). Trimming cost V 2 bases and J 0 bases, with 8 bases left between them. Germline V gives CDR1 SGDLS, CDR2 YYNGEE. CDR3 length: 15 residues. The DNA for the CDR3 is TGTGCCAGCAGCGTCCGGGGGGCAACTAATGAAAAACTGTTTTTT. This codes for CASSVRGATNEKLFF.

The CDR3 is CASMGGQGSNQPQHF. The CDR3 DNA is TGTGCCAGCATGGGAGGACAGGGAAGCAATCAGCCCCAGCATTTT. The rearrangement uses TRBV6-5 and TRBJ1-5; TRBD1 agrees at 8 bases. This CDR3 spans 15 amino acids. V lost 7 bases to trimming and J lost 1 base; unmatched junction nucleotides: 6. Germline V gene lookup returns CDR1 MNHEY and CDR2 SVGAGI.

The J gene is TRBJ2-2, the V gene TRBV7-9; 7 positions agree with TRBD2. V gave up 2 bases and J gave up 3 bases; unmatched junction bases: 6. The germline CDR1 and CDR2 sequences are SEHNR and FQNEAQ (reference sequence). The CDR3 is 16 residues long. CDR3 in amino acids: CASSLFGGGYTGELFF. Here the CDR3 DNA reads TGTGCCAGCAGCTTATTTGGCGGGGGATACACCGGGGAGCTGTTTTTT.

This chain links TRBV30 with TRBJ2-7; D possibly corresponds to TRBD1 (6 bases). The germline V gene encodes CDR1 GTSNPN and CDR2 SVGIG (reference sequence). The CDR3 covers 17 residues. Deletions cut 3 bases from V and 5 bases from J, with 26 bases between. The DNA of the CDR3 is TGTGCCTGGAGACCATCAACTCTCAGGGGCAGGGGAAACGAGCAGTACTTC. It yields the protein CAWRPSTLRGRGNEQYF.

This clone was observed once. This chain links TRBV10-3 with TRBJ2-7, with 9 bases lining up with TRBD2. CDR3 length: 15 amino acids. The germline gives CDR1 ENHRY, CDR2 SYGVKD. Trimming removed 8 bases from V and 1 base from J; junction bases left unmatched: 9. CDR3 sequence reads: CAIAITSGWSYEQYF. CDR3 bases: TGTGCCATCGCGATAACTAGCGGGTGGTCCTACGAGCAGTACTTC.

The chain uses TRBV20-1 and TRBJ2-1, with D possibly matching TRBD2 (5 bases). V dropped 3 bases and J dropped 6 bases, with 15 bases sitting between them. The CDR3 is 14 amino acids. Germline V gene lookup returns CDR1 DFQATT and CDR2 SNEGSKA (reference sequence). The CDR3 sequence: CSASLGLAPNEQFF. CDR3 in DNA: TGCAGTGCTAGTTTAGGCCTAGCCCCCAATGAGCAGTTCTTC.

This chain uses TRBV15 with TRBJ2-1, with TRBD2 identical over 9 bases. CDR3 length equals 15 residues. Per germline, CDR1 LNHNV and CDR2 YYDKDF (reference sequence). Trimming took 0 bases from V and 10 from J; bases not matched to a gene: 7. CDR3 DNA: TGTGCCACCAGCAGAGATCGAAATAGCGGGAGAGAGCAGTTCTTC. Translation: CATSRDRNSGREQFF.

The CDR3 DNA reads TGTGCCAGCAGCTGGGACAGGGCTGATAACTATGGCTACACCTTC. Translated, it gives CASSWDRADNYGYTF. The genes are TRBV5-6 and TRBJ1-2, with 9 bases fitting TRBD1. Germline V gene data show CDR1 as SGHDT and CDR2 as YYEEEE. CDR3 length: 15 amino acids. Trimming cost V 3 bases and J 1 base; bases outside gene matches: 4.

This clone appeared once. As DNA, the CDR3 is TGCAGCGTTGGGAGGGGTAGGGGCTCCTACGAGCAGTACTTC. Protein: CSVGRGRGSYEQYF. This chain joins TRBV29-1 and TRBJ2-7; TRBD2 is a possible D gene (6 bases). Germline assignment: CDR1 SQVTM and CDR2 ANQGSEA. The CDR3 has 14 amino acids. The V end was cut by 4 bases, the J end by 0 bases, with 13 bases between.

This clone was seen many times. The rearrangement joins TRBV11-2 to TRBJ1-3; D remains unclear. The CDR3 covers 15 residues. Trimming removed 5 bases at V and 0 bases at J, with 11 bases between. CDR1 and CDR2 (germline): SGHAT, FQNNGV. CDR3 amino acids: CASSLGEASGNTIYF. In DNA form, the CDR3 reads TGTGCCAGCAGCCTCGGAGAGGCCTCTGGAAACACCATATATTTT.

The rearrangement joins TRBV18 to TRBJ2-2; 7 nucleotides match TRBD2. From germline, CDR1 is KGHSH and CDR2 LQKENI. The CDR3 runs to 15 residues. V dropped 1 base and J dropped 1; count of bases not matched to a gene: 0. The CDR3 DNA is TGTGCCAGCTCACCACTAGCGGGGAACACCGGGGAGCTGTTTTTT. It is translated as CASSPLAGNTGELFF.

The chain recombines TRBV25-1 with TRBJ1-2; 12 bases fit TRBD1. V gave up 2 bases and J gave up 6 bases; unmatched junction bases: 10. Germline CDR1 and CDR2: MGHDK and SYGVNS. The CDR3 loop spans 17 amino acids. The CDR3 protein is CASSEGGTGGIYDGYTF. The CDR3 DNA reads as TGTGCCAGCAGTGAAGGAGGGACAGGGGGCATCTATGATGGCTACACCTTC.

J is TRBJ2-2 and V is TRBV5-1; 11 bases map to TRBD2. From germline, CDR1 is SGHRS and CDR2 YFSETQ. This CDR3 has 15 amino acids. The ends lost 5 bases at V and 5 bases at J; junction bases unmatched: 5. The CDR3 DNA sequence: TGCGCCAGCAGACTAGCGGGAGATAGGACCGGGGAGCTGTTTTTT. Its protein is CASRLAGDRTGELFF.

The chain combines TRBV18 with TRBJ1-1; 7 bases agree with TRBD1. The V segment lost 3 bases and the J segment 1 base; nucleotides outside the gene matches: 2. This CDR3 is built from 14 residues. The germline V gene has CDR1 KGHSH and CDR2 LQKENI. CDR3 nucleotides: TGTGCCAGCTCACCGAACAGGGGGAACACTGAAGCTTTCTTT. Its translation is CASSPNRGNTEAFF.

The rearrangement uses TRBV28 and TRBJ2-1; TRBD2 matches at 7 bases. The ends lost 5 bases at V and 8 bases at J; junction bases unmatched: 12. The CDR3 runs 15 residues. The germline V gene encodes CDR1 MDHEN and CDR2 SYDVKM. The DNA for the CDR3 is TGTGCCAGCAGTACTCCGGGCGCGGGAGCGGATGAGCAGTTCTTC. It specifies CASSTPGAGADEQFF.

The J gene is TRBJ2-3, the V gene TRBV11-3; the D gene is possibly TRBD2 (6 bases). The V gene's germline CDR1 is SGHNT and CDR2 YENEEA. V lost 3 bases, J lost 0 bases, and 10 bases lay in between. CDR3 size: 15 residues. CDR3 residues: CASSFGGVSTDTQYF. CDR3 DNA sequence: TGTGCCAGCAGCTTCGGCGGGGTAAGCACAGATACGCAGTATTTT.

A single count supports this clone. The chain joins TRBV11-2 to TRBJ2-3; D not certain. The CDR3 sequence is 15 residues long. The germline V gene has CDR1 SGHAT and CDR2 FQNNGV. V was clipped by 1 base and J by 2 bases, with 10 bases between them. The CDR3 reads CASSLGARSTDTQYF. The CDR3 bases are TGTGCCAGCAGCTTAGGGGCGAGATCCACAGATACGCAGTATTTT.

This clone has only one observation. The chain couples TRBV7-9 to TRBJ1-2, with TRBD1 matching 8 bases. CDR1 is SEHNR and CDR2 is FQNEAQ in the germline V gene (reference sequence). V lost 7 bases, J lost 2 bases, and 15 bases stayed unmatched. This CDR3 is 17 amino acids long. The CDR3 region has the DNA TGTGCCAGCACTCTCGCCCAGGGGGCGCAGGGAAACTATGGCTACACCTTC. Translated: CASTLAQGAQGNYGYTF.